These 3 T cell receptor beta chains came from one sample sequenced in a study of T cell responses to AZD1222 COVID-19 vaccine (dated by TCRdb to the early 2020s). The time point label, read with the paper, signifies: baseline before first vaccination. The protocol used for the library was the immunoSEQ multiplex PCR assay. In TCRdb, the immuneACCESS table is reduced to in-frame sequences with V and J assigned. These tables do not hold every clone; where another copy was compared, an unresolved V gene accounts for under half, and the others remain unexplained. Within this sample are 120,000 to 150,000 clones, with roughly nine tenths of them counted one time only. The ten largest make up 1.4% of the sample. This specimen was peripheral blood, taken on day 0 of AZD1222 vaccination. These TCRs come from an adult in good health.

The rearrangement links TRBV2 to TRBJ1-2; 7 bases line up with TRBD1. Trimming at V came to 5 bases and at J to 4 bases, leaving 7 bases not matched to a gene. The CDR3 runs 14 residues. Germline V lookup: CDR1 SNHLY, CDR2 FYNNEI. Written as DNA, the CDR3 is TGTGCCAGCAGTCCGACAGGGTATGGCTATGGCTACACCTTC. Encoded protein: CASSPTGYGYGYTF.

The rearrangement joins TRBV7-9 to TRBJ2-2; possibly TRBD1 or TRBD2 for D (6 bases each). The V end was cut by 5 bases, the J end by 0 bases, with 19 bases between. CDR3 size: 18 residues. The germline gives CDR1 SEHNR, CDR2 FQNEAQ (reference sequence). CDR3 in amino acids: CASSRFRGGDPNTGELFF. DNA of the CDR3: TGTGCCAGCAGCCGTTTCAGGGGCGGGGACCCGAACACCGGGGAGCTGTTTTTT. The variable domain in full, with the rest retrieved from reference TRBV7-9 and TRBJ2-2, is DTGVSQNPRHKITKRGQNVTFRCDPISEHNRLYWYRQTLGQGPEFLTYFQNEAQLEKSRLLSDRFSAERPKGSFSTLEIQRTEQGDSAMYLCASSRFRGGDPNTGELFFGEGSRLTVL.

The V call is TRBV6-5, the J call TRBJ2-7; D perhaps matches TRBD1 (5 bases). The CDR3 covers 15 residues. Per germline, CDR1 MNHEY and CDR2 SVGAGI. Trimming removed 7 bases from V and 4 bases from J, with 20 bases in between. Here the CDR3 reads CASNKHRTKDYEQYF. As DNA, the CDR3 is TGTGCCAGCAACAAACATCGGACAAAGGATTACGAGCAGTACTTC.